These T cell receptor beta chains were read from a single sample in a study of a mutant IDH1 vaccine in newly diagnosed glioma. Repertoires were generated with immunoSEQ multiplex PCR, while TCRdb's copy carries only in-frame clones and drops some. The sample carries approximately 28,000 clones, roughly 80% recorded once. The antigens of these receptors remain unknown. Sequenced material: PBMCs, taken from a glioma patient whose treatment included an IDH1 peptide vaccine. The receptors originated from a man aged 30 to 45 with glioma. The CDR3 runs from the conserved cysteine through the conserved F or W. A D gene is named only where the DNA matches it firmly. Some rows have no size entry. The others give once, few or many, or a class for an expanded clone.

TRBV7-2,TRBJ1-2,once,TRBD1,TGTGCCAGCAGCCTTATTGGACAGGGCTATGGCTACACCTTC,CASSLIGQGYGYTF
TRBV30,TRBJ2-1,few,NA,TGTGCCTGGAGTGTACACGCCTCCTACAATGAGCAGTTCTTC,CAWSVHASYNEQFF
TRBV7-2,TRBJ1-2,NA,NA,TGTGCCAGCAGCTTAAGCTGGCGGGATGGCTACACCTTC,CASSLSWRDGYTF
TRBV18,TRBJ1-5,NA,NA,TGTGCCAGCTCACCCCAGGGCAATCAGCCCCAGCATTTT,CASSPQGNQPQHF
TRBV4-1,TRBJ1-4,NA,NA,TGCGCCAGCAGCCAAGTAGGGACGGATGAAAAACTGTTTTTT,CASSQVGTDEKLFF
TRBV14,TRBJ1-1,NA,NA,TGTGCCAGCAGCCTGCCTTATACTGAAGCTTTCTTT,CASSLPYTEAFF
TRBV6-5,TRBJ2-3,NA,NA,TGTGCCAGCAGTTACTATAGTAAAACAGATACGCAGTATTTT,CASSYYSKTDTQYF
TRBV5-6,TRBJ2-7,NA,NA,TGTGCCAGCAGTTCGGGGGACAGTATCTACGAGCAGTACTTC,CASSSGDSIYEQYF
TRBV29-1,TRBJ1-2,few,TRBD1,TGCAGCGTTGAAGTGAACCCGGGACAGGGGGCTAAGAACTATGGCTACACCTTC,CSVEVNPGQGAKNYGYTF
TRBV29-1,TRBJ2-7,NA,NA,TGCAGCGTTAAGGACCAATTATCGGCCTACGAGCAGTACTTC,CSVKDQLSAYEQYF
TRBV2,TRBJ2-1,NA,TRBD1,TGTGCCAGCAGTTTGGGACAGGCCTACAATGAGCAGTTCTTC,CASSLGQAYNEQFF
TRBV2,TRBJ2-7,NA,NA,TGTGCCAGCACTCGGATGGGATACGACGAGCAGTACTTC,CASTRMGYDEQYF
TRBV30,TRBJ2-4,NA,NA,TGTGCCTGGAGTGTGGGGGACAAAAACATTCAGTACTTC,CAWSVGDKNIQYF
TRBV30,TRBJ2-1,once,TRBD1,TGTGCCTGGGAAATGGACAGGGGCTACAATGAGCAGTTCTTC,CAWEMDRGYNEQFF
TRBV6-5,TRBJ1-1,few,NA,TGTGCCAGCAGCAGTGGGCGGATGAACACTGAAGCTTTCTTT,CASSSGRMNTEAFF
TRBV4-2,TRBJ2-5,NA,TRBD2,TGTGCCAGCAGCCTACCGGGACTAGCGGGGGCGGGGACCCAGTACTTC,CASSLPGLAGAGTQYF
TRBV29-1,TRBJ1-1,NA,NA,TGCAGCCTGCAACAGGGAGATACTGAAGCTTTCTTT,CSLQQGDTEAFF
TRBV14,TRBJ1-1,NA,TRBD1,TGTGCCAGCAGCCCGGGACAGTCTTACGAAGCTTTCTTT,CASSPGQSYEAFF
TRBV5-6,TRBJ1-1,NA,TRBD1,TGTGCCAGCAGCGCCGACAGGGGCATTATGAACACTGAAGCTTTCTTT,CASSADRGIMNTEAFF
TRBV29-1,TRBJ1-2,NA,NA,TGCAGCGTTGAAGATCTGGGCAGGGAGTATGGCTACACCTTC,CSVEDLGREYGYTF
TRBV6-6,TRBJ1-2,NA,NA,TGTGCCAGCAGTTACTCAGTGCGGGGAGCCGGCTACACCTTC,CASSYSVRGAGYTF
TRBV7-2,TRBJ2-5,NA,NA,TGTGCCAGCAGCCGGGGGACACAAGAGACCCAGTACTTC,CASSRGTQETQYF
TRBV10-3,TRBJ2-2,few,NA,TGTGCCTCCCTCGGAACTAAAGGACCCGGGGAGCTGTTTTTT,CASLGTKGPGELFF
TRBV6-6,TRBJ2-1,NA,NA,TGTGCCAGCAGTCCCTCTATGCACTCCTACAATGAGCAGTTCTTC,CASSPSMHSYNEQFF
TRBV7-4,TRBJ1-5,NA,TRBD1,TGTGCCAGCAGCTCTACCCCGACAGGGGAGAATCAGCCCCAGCATTTT,CASSSTPTGENQPQHF
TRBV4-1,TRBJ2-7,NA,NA,TGCGCCAGCAGCCAATTTGCAGGGATTTACGAGCAGTACTTC,CASSQFAGIYEQYF
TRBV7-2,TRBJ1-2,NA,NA,TGTGCCAGCAGTTATAACAGCCCGGGAGGCTACACCTTC,CASSYNSPGGYTF
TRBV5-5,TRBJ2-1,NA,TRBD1,TGTGCCAGCAGCACTGATTTTGACAGGGCATACAATGAGCAGTTCTTC,CASSTDFDRAYNEQFF